This is a list of T cell receptor beta chains from one sample in a study of T cell responses to AZD1222 COVID-19 vaccine. Sequencing used immunoSEQ multiplex PCR; TCRdb keeps in-frame clones, though not all of them. The sample consists of 68,000 or so clones, approximately 80% of them appearing once. Sequences were derived from peripheral blood, sampled on day 0 of AZD1222 vaccination. These receptors were collected from an adult in good health. Each CDR3 is given with its conserved first and last residue. The D gene is left open where the match is weak. Rows may omit the clone size; those that give it use once, few, many or a size class.

NA,TRBJ2-1,TRBV10-3,TRBD1,CAIRKDRGGPEQFF,TGTGCCATCAGGAAGGACAGGGGAGGTCCTGAGCAGTTCTTC
NA,TRBJ2-1,TRBV4-3,TRBD1,CASSQDWDRGRGTKSEQFF,TGCGCCAGCAGCCAAGATTGGGACAGGGGGCGCGGAACGAAGTCTGAGCAGTTCTTC
NA,TRBJ1-2,TRBV12-3/TRBV12-4,NA,CASSLKGNYGYTF,TGTGCCAGCAGTTTAAAAGGGAACTATGGCTACACCTTC
few,TRBJ2-1,TRBV4-3,TRBD1,CASSQGQGGVRNEQFF,TGCGCCAGCAGCCAAGGACAGGGTGGGGTTCGCAATGAGCAGTTCTTC
NA,TRBJ1-6,TRBV2,NA,CASSGELGLSPLHF,TGTGCCAGCAGTGGAGAATTGGGTCTGTCACCCCTCCACTTT
NA,TRBJ1-2,TRBV28,TRBD1,CASTGQGSRGYTF,TGTGCCAGCACAGGACAGGGGAGTCGTGGCTACACCTTC
NA,TRBJ1-2,TRBV2,NA,CASSQTGTIALSSYGYTF,TGTGCCAGCAGTCAAACCGGGACAATTGCCCTATCTAGCTATGGCTACACCTTC
NA,TRBJ2-5,TRBV20-1,TRBD1,CSAKTGETQYF,TGCAGTGCTAAGACAGGGGAGACCCAGTACTTC
NA,TRBJ1-2,TRBV6-1,TRBD1,CASSDTAGTGGIGYTF,TGTGCCAGCAGTGACACTGCCGGGACAGGGGGTATTGGCTACACCTTC
NA,TRBJ1-2,TRBV7-9,NA,CASSSGRGTEYGYTF,TGTGCCAGCAGCTCCGGTCGTGGGACGGAGTATGGCTACACCTTC
NA,TRBJ2-1,TRBV6-6,TRBD1,CASSQGASYNEQFF,TGTGCCAGCAGTCAGGGGGCCTCCTACAATGAGCAGTTCTTC
NA,TRBJ2-7,TRBV28,TRBD2,CASSYIIAGGPYYEQYF,TGTGCCAGCAGTTATATCATAGCGGGGGGCCCTTACTACGAGCAGTACTTC
NA,TRBJ1-1,TRBV30,NA,CAWEGGVSEAFF,TGTGCCTGGGAGGGTGGGGTTTCTGAAGCTTTCTTT
NA,TRBJ2-5,TRBV19,TRBD1,CASNRDSQETQYF,TGTGCCAGTAACCGGGACAGCCAAGAGACCCAGTACTTC
NA,TRBJ2-5,TRBV6-2/TRBV6-3,TRBD2,CASSYSALAGGPVETQYF,TGTGCCAGCAGTTACTCGGCACTAGCGGGGGGGCCGGTAGAGACCCAGTACTTC
NA,TRBJ2-3,TRBV27,NA,CASSKYRAVGLTDTQYF,TGTGCCAGCAGTAAATATAGGGCGGTGGGGCTCACAGATACGCAGTATTTT
NA,TRBJ2-5,TRBV7-3,NA,CASSQGSGETQYF,TGTGCCAGCAGTCAAGGGTCCGGGGAGACCCAGTACTTC
few,TRBJ1-2,TRBV27,NA,CASRGQSYGYTF,TGTGCCAGCAGGGGGCAGAGCTATGGCTACACCTTC
NA,TRBJ2-1,TRBV7-9,TRBD2,CASSFLRSLAGGRNNEQFF,TGTGCCAGCAGCTTCCTTAGGTCGCTAGCGGGGGGGCGGAATAATGAGCAGTTCTTC
NA,TRBJ2-1,TRBV20-1,NA,CSARGRIEQFF,TGCAGTGCTAGAGGGCGTATAGAGCAGTTCTTC
NA,TRBJ2-3,TRBV4-2,NA,CASSQDFSLLDTQYF,TGTGCCAGCAGCCAAGATTTCTCACTTTTAGATACGCAGTATTTT
NA,TRBJ1-2,TRBV7-6,NA,CASSLKGGGNSNYGYTF,TGTGCCAGCAGCCTTAAGGGGGGGGGCAACTCTAACTATGGCTACACCTTC
few,TRBJ2-7,TRBV5-1,TRBD1,CASSSGTGSYEQYF,TGCGCCAGCAGCTCCGGGACAGGGTCCTACGAGCAGTACTTC
NA,TRBJ1-2,TRBV5-4,NA,CASSLEVGRTYGYTF,TGTGCCAGCAGCTTGGAGGTTGGCAGAACCTATGGCTACACCTTC
NA,TRBJ2-7,TRBV30,NA,CAWNLASHEQYF,TGTGCCTGGAATCTAGCGAGCCACGAGCAGTACTTC
large,TRBJ1-1,TRBV7-9,NA,CASSLDGAGALNTEAFF,TGTGCCAGCAGCTTAGACGGGGCAGGTGCGTTGAACACTGAAGCTTTCTTT
NA,TRBJ2-6,TRBV6-2/TRBV6-3,NA,CASSSRGPGANVLTF,TGTGCCAGCAGTTCTCGGGGGCCTGGGGCCAACGTCCTGACTTTC
NA,TRBJ2-1,TRBV5-1,TRBD1,CASSKAGTDYNEQFF,TGCGCCAGCAGCAAAGCCGGGACAGATTACAATGAGCAGTTCTTC
NA,TRBJ1-2,TRBV7-9,NA,CASSLYHSGGYTF,TGTGCCAGCAGCTTATATCACTCTGGTGGCTACACCTTC
NA,TRBJ2-3,TRBV6-2/TRBV6-3,TRBD2,CASSTTSGETDTQYF,TGTGCCAGCAGTACGACTAGCGGGGAAACAGATACGCAGTATTTT
NA,TRBJ1-6,TRBV2,TRBD1,CASSANYDRVADNSPLHF,TGTGCCAGCAGCGCGAATTATGACAGGGTTGCCGATAATTCACCCCTCCACTTT
NA,TRBJ1-1,TRBV28,NA,CASAPARMNTEAFF,TGTGCCAGCGCTCCGGCCCGGATGAACACTGAAGCTTTCTTT
NA,TRBJ2-1,TRBV11-2,NA,CASSSRGRGGSYNEQFF,TGTGCCAGCAGCTCTAGGGGTAGAGGGGGGTCCTACAATGAGCAGTTCTTC
NA,TRBJ2-5,TRBV7-9,NA,CASSPHPTSTQYF,TGTGCCAGCAGCCCCCACCCTACTAGTACCCAGTACTTC
NA,TRBJ2-3,TRBV5-4,NA,CASNIPGVTDTQYF,TGTGCCAGCAACATTCCCGGTGTAACAGATACGCAGTATTTT
NA,TRBJ2-7,TRBV19,NA,CASSQMDEQYF,TGTGCCAGTTCCCAAATGGACGAGCAGTACTTC
NA,TRBJ2-1,TRBV6-6,TRBD1,CASWGQGIIEQFF,TGTGCCAGCTGGGGACAGGGTATAATCGAGCAGTTCTTC
NA,TRBJ1-4,TRBV18,NA,CASSMGLDEKLFF,TGTGCCAGCTCTATGGGACTAGATGAAAAACTGTTTTTT
NA,TRBJ2-1,TRBV6-5,TRBD2,CASNLSGGAYNEQFF,TGTGCCAGCAACCTTAGCGGGGGGGCCTACAATGAGCAGTTCTTC
few,TRBJ1-5,TRBV28,NA,CASSPPRIYSNQPQHF,TGTGCCAGCAGTCCACCGAGGATATATAGCAATCAGCCCCAGCATTTT
NA,TRBJ1-1,TRBV19,TRBD1,CASSPSLAGQSEAFF,TGTGCCAGTAGTCCGTCTCTTGCGGGACAGTCTGAAGCTTTCTTT
NA,TRBJ2-1,TRBV5-1,TRBD2,CASSLGGGEYNEQFF,TGCGCCAGCAGCTTGGGCGGGGGGGAATACAATGAGCAGTTCTTC
NA,TRBJ1-2,TRBV5-1,NA,CASSAIGQPNYGYTF,TGCGCCAGCAGCGCTATCGGGCAACCAAACTATGGCTACACCTTC